The TCR beta chain under discussion was sequenced for a study of CD8+CD57+ T cells in acquired aplastic anemia. Study-wide background: Isolated CD4+ and CD8+ cells, once sorted, yielded DNA averaging around 3.3 ug. General observations from the study: Patients shared some 30 CD8+ CDR3 sequences with controls.

On this clonotype: The antigen remains unidentified. Relative to the germline gene, one junction end is altered; a read error may explain this.

Profiling that covered TCR beta VDJ and CDR3 relied on genomic DNA as its template. One entry per CDR3 protein results from TCRdb running MiXCR on the reads. Among 200,000 to 300,000 distinct CDR3 sequences listed, approximately 80% were seen once. The authors sequenced patients whose flow cytometry had shown CD8+CD57+ cell expansion. None of the patients had been given any therapy when their blood was sampled. The sequence was collected from a human donor with aplastic anemia. Sequencing was done on a sample of sorted CD4+, CD8+, or CD8+CD57+ T cells (not recorded which) from PBMCs.

CDR3: CSAEGQITDTQYF. The CDR3 bases are TGCAGCGCTGAAGGACAGATCACAGATACGCAGTATTTT. V and J are TRBV29-1 and TRBJ2-3; TRBD1 might be the D (6 bases). Per germline, CDR1 SQVTM and CDR2 ANQGSEA. CDR3 length: 13 amino acids.